A single sample gave rise to the 9 T cell receptor beta chains below, sequenced in a study of blood T cell repertoires in COVID-19. Repertoires were generated with immunoSEQ multiplex PCR, while TCRdb's copy carries only in-frame clones and drops some. The top ten clones hold approximately 2.9% of a sample with some 140,000 clones, about 86% of them seen once. Sequencing was performed on peripheral blood. The receptors derive from a woman aged 80 or over with acute or convalescent COVID-19.

This clone was counted once. The J gene is TRBJ1-2, the V gene TRBV3-1 (or the pseudogene TRBV3-2); no clear D. CDR1 is LGHDT and CDR2 is YNNKEL in the germline V gene (reference sequence). The CDR3 sequence is 13 residues long. V lost 0 bases and J 4 bases, leaving 6 bases between the germline ends. The CDR3 spells CASSQDVGYGYTF. The CDR3 DNA follows: TGTGCCAGCAGCCAAGATGTCGGCTATGGCTACACCTTC.

The CDR3 is CASSPWGDSGANVLTF. The CDR3 nucleotides are TGCGCCAGCAGCCCATGGGGGGACTCTGGGGCCAACGTCCTGACTTTC. The chain couples TRBV5-1 to TRBJ2-6; D is perhaps TRBD2 (6 bases). Trimming removed 4 bases from V and 0 bases from J, with 11 bases in between. The germline V gene encodes CDR1 SGHRS and CDR2 YFSETQ. There are 16 residues in the CDR3.

The gene calls are TRBV7-3 and TRBJ2-3; 10 nucleotides agree with TRBD1. There are 17 residues in the CDR3. Germline trimming cut 5 bases from V and 5 bases from J; bases unmatched to any gene: 13. Germline V gene lookup returns CDR1 SGHTA and CDR2 FQGTGA. The DNA for the CDR3 is TGTGCCAGCAGCCGTATTAGACCGGGACAGGGGAAAGATACGCAGTATTTT. It is translated as CASSRIRPGQGKDTQYF.

This sequence joins TRBV28 and TRBJ1-5; possible D gene TRBD1, 5 bases. Trimming stripped 7 bases from V and 9 bases from J, with 13 bases between. CDR1 is MDHEN, CDR2 SYDVKM, per germline. The CDR3 has 12 amino acids. The CDR3 here is CASTFIGGPQHF. The CDR3 DNA reads TGTGCCAGCACCTTCATCGGGGGGCCCCAGCATTTT.

J is TRBJ1-1 and V is TRBV19; D is undetermined. The V gene lost 1 base and the J gene lost 4 bases, with 10 bases spanning the gap. This CDR3 has 14 residues. Germline CDR1 and CDR2: LNHDA and SQIVND (reference sequence). In DNA form, the CDR3 reads TGTGCCAGTAGTATAGTACGAGGGTTCACTGAAGCTTTCTTT. It translates to CASSIVRGFTEAFF.

The V gene is TRBV4-3, the J gene TRBJ2-1; the match to TRBD1 covers 7 bases. The ends lost 3 bases at V and 4 bases at J; junction bases unmatched: 6. Germline V CDR1 and CDR2: LGHNA, YSLEER. This CDR3 has 15 amino acids. CDR3 DNA sequence: TGCGCCAGCAGCCAGGGTAGGGACAGATACAATGAGCAGTTCTTC. Its protein is CASSQGRDRYNEQFF.

The chain employs TRBV6-5 and TRBJ1-5; D possibly corresponds to TRBD1 (5 bases). Germline V gene lookup returns CDR1 MNHEY and CDR2 SVGAGI. V lost 10 bases and J 2 bases, leaving 18 bases between the germline ends. CDR3 length: 15 amino acids. This CDR3 is CATARGAGGNQPQHF. CDR3 coding DNA: TGTGCCACCGCGCGAGGGGCGGGGGGCAATCAGCCCCAGCATTTT.

This chain links TRBV7-2 with TRBJ1-2; 7 nucleotides align to TRBD1. Germline assignment: CDR1 SGHTA and CDR2 FQGNSA. This CDR3 spans 15 amino acids. The V segment lost 1 base and the J segment 3 bases; nucleotides outside the gene matches: 5. CDR3 protein: CASSLGPGTDYGYTF. CDR3 bases: TGTGCCAGCAGCTTAGGTCCCGGGACAGACTATGGCTACACCTTC.

The chain joins TRBV20-1 to TRBJ1-1, with D unclear. CDR1 and CDR2 from the germline V gene are DFQATT and SNEGSKA (reference sequence). CDR3 length: 13 residues. Between the trimmed V and J ends, which lost 3 bases and 0 bases, there was a span of 8 bases. CDR3 in DNA: TGCAGTGCTAGTGGAGCCGTGAACACTGAAGCTTTCTTT. Translated: CSASGAVNTEAFF.